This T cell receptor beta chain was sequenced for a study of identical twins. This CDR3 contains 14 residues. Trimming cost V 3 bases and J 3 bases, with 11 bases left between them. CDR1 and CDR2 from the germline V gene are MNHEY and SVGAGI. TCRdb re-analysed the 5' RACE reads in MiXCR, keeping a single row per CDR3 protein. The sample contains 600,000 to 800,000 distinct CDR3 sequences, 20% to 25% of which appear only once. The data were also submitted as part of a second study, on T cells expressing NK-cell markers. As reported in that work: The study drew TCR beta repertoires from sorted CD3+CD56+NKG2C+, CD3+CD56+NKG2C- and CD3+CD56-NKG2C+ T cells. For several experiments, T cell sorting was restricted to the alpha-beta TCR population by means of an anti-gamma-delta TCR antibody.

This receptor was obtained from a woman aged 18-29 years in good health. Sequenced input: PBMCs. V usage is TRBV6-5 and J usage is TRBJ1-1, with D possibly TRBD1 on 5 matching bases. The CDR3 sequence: CASSYGQGHTEAFF. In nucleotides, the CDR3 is TGTGCCAGCAGTTATGGCCAGGGTCACACTGAAGCTTTCTTT.